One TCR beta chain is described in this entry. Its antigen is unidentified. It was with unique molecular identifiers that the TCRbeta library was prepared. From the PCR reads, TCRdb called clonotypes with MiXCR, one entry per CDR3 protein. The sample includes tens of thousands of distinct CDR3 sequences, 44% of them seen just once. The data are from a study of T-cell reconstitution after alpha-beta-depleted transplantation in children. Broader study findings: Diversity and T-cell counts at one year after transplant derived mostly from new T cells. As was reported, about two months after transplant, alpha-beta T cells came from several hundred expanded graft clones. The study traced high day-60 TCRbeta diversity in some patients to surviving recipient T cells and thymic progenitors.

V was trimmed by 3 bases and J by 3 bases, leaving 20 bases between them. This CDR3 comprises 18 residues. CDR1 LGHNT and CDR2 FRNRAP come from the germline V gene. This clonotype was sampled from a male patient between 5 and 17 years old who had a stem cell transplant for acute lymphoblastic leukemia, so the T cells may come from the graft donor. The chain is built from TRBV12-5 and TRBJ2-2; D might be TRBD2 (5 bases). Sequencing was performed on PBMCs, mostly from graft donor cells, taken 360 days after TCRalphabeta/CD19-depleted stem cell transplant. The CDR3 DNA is TGTGCTAGTGGTTTACCCCGCGGGCTGACAATTGACACCGGGGAGCTGTTTTTT. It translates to CASGLPRGLTIDTGELFF.